These T cell receptor beta chains were read from a single sample in a study of patients and donors after allogeneic stem cell transplantation. A single record per CDR3 protein comes from TCRdb applying MiXCR to the RT-PCR reads. This sample carries approximately 60,000 distinct CDR3 sequences, 13% of them seen once, and the ten largest clones take about a third. Sequenced sample: blood, either unsorted or a sorted T cell fraction (not recorded which). These receptors all stem from a human donor who was either an allogeneic HSCT recipient or a stem cell or donor lymphocyte infusion donor (not recorded which). It is not recorded whose cells these are; they may come from a transplant donor. Both conserved end residues are part of each CDR3. The order of the fields is D gene, J gene, clone size, V gene, CDR3 DNA, CDR3 protein. A D gene is named only where the DNA matches it firmly. A clone size is listed for some rows: how often the clone was seen (once, few, many), or a class if it is expanded.

d_gene: -; j_gene: TRBJ1-2; abundance: -; v_gene: TRBV3-1; CDR3nt: TGTGCCAGCAGACCGGACTGGGGGCTTGACGGCTACACCTTC; CDR3aa: CASRPDWGLDGYTF
d_gene: -; j_gene: TRBJ2-4; abundance: -; v_gene: TRBV29-1; CDR3nt: TGCAGCGTTGAAGATCCCGCGGGACAGTCCAAAAACATTCAGTACTTC; CDR3aa: CSVEDPAGQSKNIQYF
d_gene: TRBD2; j_gene: TRBJ2-2; abundance: -; v_gene: TRBV3-1; CDR3nt: TGTGCCAGCAGCCCCCTAGCGGGAGGGCCGAACACCGGGGAGCTGTTTTTT; CDR3aa: CASSPLAGGPNTGELFF
d_gene: -; j_gene: TRBJ1-3; abundance: many; v_gene: TRBV6-5; CDR3nt: TGTGCCAGCAGTTACTCTCAAGGGGCCCACGGAAACACCATATATTTT; CDR3aa: CASSYSQGAHGNTIYF
d_gene: -; j_gene: TRBJ2-2; abundance: -; v_gene: TRBV5-6; CDR3nt: TGTGCCAGCACGATGGGGCGCACCGGGGAGCTGTTTTTT; CDR3aa: CASTMGRTGELFF
d_gene: TRBD1; j_gene: TRBJ2-7; abundance: few; v_gene: TRBV7-7; CDR3nt: TGTGCTAGCAGCCGACTGGGACAGTCTACGCAGCAGTACTTC; CDR3aa: CASSRLGQSTQQYF
d_gene: TRBD2; j_gene: TRBJ2-1; abundance: -; v_gene: TRBV3-1; CDR3nt: TGTGCCAGCAGCCAAGAACTAGCGGGAGGCCATGAGCAGTTCTTC; CDR3aa: CASSQELAGGHEQFF
d_gene: TRBD2; j_gene: TRBJ2-2; abundance: few; v_gene: TRBV12-3/TRBV12-4; CDR3nt: TGTGCCAGCAGTTCCCTTCTAGCGGGAGGGCCAGTTCGCACCGGGGAGCTGTTTTTT; CDR3aa: CASSSLLAGGPVRTGELFF
d_gene: -; j_gene: TRBJ2-5; abundance: -; v_gene: TRBV5-1; CDR3nt: TGCGCCAGCAGCTTGATGCACAGGGACACCCAGTACTTC; CDR3aa: CASSLMHRDTQYF
d_gene: -; j_gene: TRBJ2-6; abundance: few; v_gene: TRBV12-3/TRBV12-4; CDR3nt: TGTGCCAGCAGTTTTACAGGGTCTGGGGCCAACGTCCTGACTTTC; CDR3aa: CASSFTGSGANVLTF
d_gene: -; j_gene: TRBJ1-2; abundance: many; v_gene: TRBV5-1; CDR3nt: TGCGCCAGCAGCCCTAAATCGTCGAGAGGCTATGGCTACACCTTC; CDR3aa: CASSPKSSRGYGYTF
d_gene: -; j_gene: TRBJ1-6; abundance: many; v_gene: TRBV14; CDR3nt: TGTGCCAGCAGCCAAGAGGGCTGGGGGAGTATCGATTCACCCCTCCACTTT; CDR3aa: CASSQEGWGSIDSPLHF
d_gene: -; j_gene: TRBJ1-1; abundance: many; v_gene: TRBV3-1; CDR3nt: TGTGCCAGCAGTCTAAATCCCTCGGGGTCCCCCCGTAACTTGAACACTGAAGCTTTCTTT; CDR3aa: CASSLNPSGSPRNLNTEAFF
d_gene: -; j_gene: TRBJ1-1; abundance: many; v_gene: TRBV5-1; CDR3nt: TGCGCCAGCAGCTTGATGGGAGCTGGTGAAGCTTTCTTT; CDR3aa: CASSLMGAGEAFF
d_gene: -; j_gene: TRBJ2-5; abundance: few; v_gene: TRBV5-4; CDR3nt: TGTGCCAGCAGCTTGGTTGGGGTGGAGGAGACCCAGTACTTC; CDR3aa: CASSLVGVEETQYF
d_gene: -; j_gene: TRBJ2-2; abundance: -; v_gene: TRBV5-1; CDR3nt: TGCGCCAGCAGCTTGTGGGCAGCCGACAACACCGGGGAGCTGTTTTTT; CDR3aa: CASSLWAADNTGELFF
d_gene: -; j_gene: TRBJ1-6; abundance: many; v_gene: TRBV27; CDR3nt: TGTGCCAGCAGTTGGTTTTCTCCTAATTCACCCCTCCACTTT; CDR3aa: CASSWFSPNSPLHF
d_gene: -; j_gene: TRBJ1-1; abundance: -; v_gene: TRBV28; CDR3nt: TGTGCCAGCAGCCAAAGGCTTAGACCTGAAGCTTTCTTT; CDR3aa: CASSQRLRPEAFF
d_gene: -; j_gene: TRBJ1-1; abundance: few; v_gene: TRBV20-1; CDR3nt: TGCAGTGCCCCAAAATCGACGGCTTTCACTGAAGCTTTCTTT; CDR3aa: CSAPKSTAFTEAFF
d_gene: -; j_gene: TRBJ2-7; abundance: few; v_gene: TRBV6-6; CDR3nt: TGTGCCAGCAGTTACGGGGCCGGCTACGAGCAGTACTTC; CDR3aa: CASSYGAGYEQYF
d_gene: -; j_gene: TRBJ1-2; abundance: -; v_gene: TRBV5-1; CDR3nt: TGCGCCAGCAGCCCGGACGGGTCAACTAACTATGGCTACACCTTC; CDR3aa: CASSPDGSTNYGYTF
d_gene: -; j_gene: TRBJ2-4; abundance: -; v_gene: TRBV6-5; CDR3nt: TGTGCCAGCATATCCAGGGGGGGAGAGATAGCCAAAAACATTCAGTACTTC; CDR3aa: CASISRGGEIAKNIQYF
d_gene: -; j_gene: TRBJ2-1; abundance: -; v_gene: TRBV6-5; CDR3nt: TGTGCCAGCTCACAGGAGGGTGAGCAGTTCTTC; CDR3aa: CASSQEGEQFF
d_gene: -; j_gene: TRBJ2-1; abundance: many; v_gene: TRBV7-9; CDR3nt: TGTGCCAGCAGATCTTACCGGGACGGGGCCTACAATGAGCAGTTCTTC; CDR3aa: CASRSYRDGAYNEQFF
d_gene: -; j_gene: TRBJ1-5; abundance: few; v_gene: TRBV18; CDR3nt: TGTGCCAGCTCACGGGACGATCAGCCCCAGCATTTT; CDR3aa: CASSRDDQPQHF